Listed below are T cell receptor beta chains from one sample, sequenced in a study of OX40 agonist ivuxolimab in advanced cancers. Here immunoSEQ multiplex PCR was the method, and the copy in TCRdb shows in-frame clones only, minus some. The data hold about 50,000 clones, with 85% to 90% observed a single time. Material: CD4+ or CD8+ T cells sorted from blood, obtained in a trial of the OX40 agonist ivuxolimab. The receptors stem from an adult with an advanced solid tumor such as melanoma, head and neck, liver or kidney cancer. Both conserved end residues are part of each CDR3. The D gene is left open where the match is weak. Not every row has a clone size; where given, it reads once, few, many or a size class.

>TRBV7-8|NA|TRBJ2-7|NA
TGTGCCAGCAGCTTAGACAGCACCTACGAGCAGTACTTC
CASSLDSTYEQYF
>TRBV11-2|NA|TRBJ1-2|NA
TGTGCCAGCAGCCCTAGTGGCGTCGGCTACACCTTC
CASSPSGVGYTF
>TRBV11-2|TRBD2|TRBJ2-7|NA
TGTGCCAGCAGCTTCCGGGACTACATTAAAGAGCAGTACTTC
CASSFRDYIKEQYF
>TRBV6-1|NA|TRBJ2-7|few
TGTGCCAGCAACGGGTTGGGAGAGCAGTACTTC
CASNGLGEQYF
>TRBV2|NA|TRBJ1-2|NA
TGTGCCAGCGGTGTGGGGAGCCACTATGGCTACACCTTC
CASGVGSHYGYTF
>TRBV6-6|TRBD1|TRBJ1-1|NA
TGTGCCAGCAGTCCGCAGGGGGCGGGAGCTTTCTTT
CASSPQGAGAFF
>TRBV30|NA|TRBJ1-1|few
TGTGCCTGGAGTTCCCTGGCAGAAGCTGAAGCTTTCTTT
CAWSSLAEAEAFF
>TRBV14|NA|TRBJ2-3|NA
TGTGCCAGCAGCCAAGTCTCCAGTGTAATTGCAGATACGCAGTATTTT
CASSQVSSVIADTQYF
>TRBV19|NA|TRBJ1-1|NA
TGTGCCAGTAGTACTCTCCAGGACACTGAAGCTTTCTTT
CASSTLQDTEAFF
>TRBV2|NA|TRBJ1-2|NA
TGTGCCAGCAGTGAGGGAGAGGGATATGGCTACACCTTC
CASSEGEGYGYTF
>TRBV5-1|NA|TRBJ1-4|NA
TGCGCCAGCAGCTTGGCGGCAACTAATGAAAAACTGTTTTTT
CASSLAATNEKLFF
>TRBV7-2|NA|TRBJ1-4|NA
TGTGCCAGCAGCCGTGGGCCCTGGGAAAAACTGTTTTTT
CASSRGPWEKLFF
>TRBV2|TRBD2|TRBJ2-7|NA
TGTGCCAGCCTTAGGGCTAGCGGCTCCTACGAGCAGTACTTC
CASLRASGSYEQYF
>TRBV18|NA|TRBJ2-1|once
TGTGCCAGCTCACCCCCGACCTCAAAGCCCTACAATGAGCAGTTCTTC
CASSPPTSKPYNEQFF
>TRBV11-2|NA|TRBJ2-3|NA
TGTGCCAGCAGCGCCCGGACAGATACGCAGTATTTT
CASSARTDTQYF
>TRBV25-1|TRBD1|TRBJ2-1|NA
TGTGCCAGCAGTGCCCTCGGACAGGGGGAATGGGATGAGCAGTTCTTC
CASSALGQGEWDEQFF
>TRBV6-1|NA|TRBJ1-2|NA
TGTGCCAGCAGTGAAAGGCAGCTCTATGGCTACACCTTC
CASSERQLYGYTF
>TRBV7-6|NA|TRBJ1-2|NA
TGTGCCAGCAGCTTAGGCACAGCGGGCTACACCTTC
CASSLGTAGYTF
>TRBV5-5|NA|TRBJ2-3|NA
TGTGCCAGCAGCTTGGGGGTTGACAGTTTCACAGATACGCAGTATTTT
CASSLGVDSFTDTQYF
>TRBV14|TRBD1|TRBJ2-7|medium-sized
TGTGCCAGCAGCCAATGGCAGGGGGCGCGGGAGCAGTACTTC
CASSQWQGAREQYF
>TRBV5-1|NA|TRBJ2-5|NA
TGCGCCAGCAGCTTTCCAGGGAGCTCACTAGGGGAGACCCAGTACTTC
CASSFPGSSLGETQYF
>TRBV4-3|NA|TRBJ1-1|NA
TGCGCCAGCAGCCATGCAGGGGAGAGGAACACTGAAGCTTTCTTT
CASSHAGERNTEAFF
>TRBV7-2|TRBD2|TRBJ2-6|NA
TGTGCCAGCAGCGTCGGCGGGGGTTGGGCCAACGTCCTGACTTTC
CASSVGGGWANVLTF
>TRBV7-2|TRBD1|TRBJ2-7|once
TGTGCCAGCAGGAGAGACAGGGAAGCCTACGAGCAGTACTTC
CASRRDREAYEQYF
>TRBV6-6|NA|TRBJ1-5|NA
TGTGCCAGCAGTTATTCAGGCAAGGATCAGCCCCAGCATTTT
CASSYSGKDQPQHF
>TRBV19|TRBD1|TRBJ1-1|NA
TGTGCCAGTAGTAGGACAGGGGGAATCACTGAAGCTTTCTTT
CASSRTGGITEAFF
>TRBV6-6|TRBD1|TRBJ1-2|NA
TGTGCCAGCAGAACGACAGGGGGTGATGGCTACACCTTC
CASRTTGGDGYTF
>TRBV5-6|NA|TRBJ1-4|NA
TGTGCCAGCAGCTTGTGGACAAGGCGTGAAAAACTGTTTTTT
CASSLWTRREKLFF
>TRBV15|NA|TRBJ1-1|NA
TGTGCCACCAGCAGAGGAACTCTAAACACTGAAGCTTTCTTT
CATSRGTLNTEAFF
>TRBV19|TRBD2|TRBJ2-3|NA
TGTGCCAGTAGTATGACGGCGGGGGGCACAGATACGCAGTATTTT
CASSMTAGGTDTQYF
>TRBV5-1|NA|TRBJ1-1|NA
TGCGCCAGCAGCTTGGACGGTTCTGGGTTGGGGAAGAACACTGAAGCTTTCTTT
CASSLDGSGLGKNTEAFF
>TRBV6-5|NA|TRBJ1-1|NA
TGTGCCACCTCGGACACAAACATGAACACTGAAGCTTTCTTT
CATSDTNMNTEAFF
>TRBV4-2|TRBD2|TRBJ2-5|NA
TGTGCCAGCAGCCAAGCTAGCGGGCCCGAAGAGACCCAGTACTTC
CASSQASGPEETQYF
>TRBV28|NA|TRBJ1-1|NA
TGTGCCAGCAGGGAGCTAGTAGTAGGCACTGAAGCTTTCTTT
CASRELVVGTEAFF
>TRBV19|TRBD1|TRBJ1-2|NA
TGTGCCAGTAAAAACAGGGGCCAAGGAGACTATGGCTACACCTTC
CASKNRGQGDYGYTF
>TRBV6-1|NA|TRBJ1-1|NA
TGTGCCAGCAGTGGGAACAGGGTAATGAACACTGAAGCTTTCTTT
CASSGNRVMNTEAFF
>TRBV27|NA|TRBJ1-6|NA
TGTGCCAGCAGTTTCGAAGGTTATAATTCACCCCTCCACTTT
CASSFEGYNSPLHF
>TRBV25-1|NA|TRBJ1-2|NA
TGTGCCAGCAGTGACCGGGCGTACTATGGCTACACCTTC
CASSDRAYYGYTF
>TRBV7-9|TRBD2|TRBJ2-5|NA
TGTGCCAGCAGCTCCGGACTAGCGGGAGGGCGGGAGACCCAGTACTTC
CASSSGLAGGRETQYF
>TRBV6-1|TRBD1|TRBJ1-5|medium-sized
TGTGCCAGCAGTGAATTATCAGGGGGTCAGCCCCAGCATTTT
CASSELSGGQPQHF
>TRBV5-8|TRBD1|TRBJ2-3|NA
TGTGCCAGCAGCTTGTGGACAGGGGGCGAGGATACGCAGTATTTT
CASSLWTGGEDTQYF
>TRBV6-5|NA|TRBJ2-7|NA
TGTGCCAGCAGTTCTGGACGACCCCCCTACGAGCAGTACTTC
CASSSGRPPYEQYF
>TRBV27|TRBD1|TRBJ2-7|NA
TGTGCCAGCAGTTTATCCGGTGGACAGGGGGTATACGAGCAGTACTTC
CASSLSGGQGVYEQYF
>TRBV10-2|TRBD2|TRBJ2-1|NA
TGCGCCAGCAGAGCGGGAGGGCCCTATGAGCAGTTCTTC
CASRAGGPYEQFF
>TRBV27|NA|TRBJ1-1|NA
TGTGCCACCTCACGGACAGCTTGGGGCACTGAAGCTTTCTTT
CATSRTAWGTEAFF
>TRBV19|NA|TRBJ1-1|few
TGTGCCAGTAGTACCCCCGGAGTGAACACTGAAGCTTTCTTT
CASSTPGVNTEAFF
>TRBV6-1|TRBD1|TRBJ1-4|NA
TGTGCCAGCAGCTTGGGGTTGACAGGGCATGAAAAACTGTTTTTT
CASSLGLTGHEKLFF
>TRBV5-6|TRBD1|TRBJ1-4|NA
TGTGCCAGCAGCCGTATCAGAGGGACAGGGGGCGACGGGAAACTGTTTTTT
CASSRIRGTGGDGKLFF
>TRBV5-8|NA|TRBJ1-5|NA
TGTGCCAGCAGCTTGGGGGACCAGCCCCAGCATTTT
CASSLGDQPQHF
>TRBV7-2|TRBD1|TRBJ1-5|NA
TGTGCCAGCAGCCGACAGGGAGGTAATCAGCCCCAGCATTTT
CASSRQGGNQPQHF
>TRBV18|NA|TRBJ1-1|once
TGTGCCAGCTCACCCACCGGGACGGTGAACACTGAAGCTTTCTTT
CASSPTGTVNTEAFF
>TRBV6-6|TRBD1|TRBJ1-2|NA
TGTGCCAGCAGTGGACTAGGGACAGTCAACTATGGCTACACCTTC
CASSGLGTVNYGYTF
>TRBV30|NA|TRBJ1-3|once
TGTGCCTGGAGTTCTTGGGGGGACACCATATATTTT
CAWSSWGDTIYF
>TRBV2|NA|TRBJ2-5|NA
TGTGCCAGCAGTGAAATGGGGACCCAGTACTTC
CASSEMGTQYF
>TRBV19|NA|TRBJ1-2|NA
TGTGCCAGTAGCCAGGGCAGAAACTATGGCTACACCTTC
CASSQGRNYGYTF
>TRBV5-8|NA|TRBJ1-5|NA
TGTGCCAGCAGCCCGTGGACTAGCAATCAGCCCCAGCATTTT
CASSPWTSNQPQHF
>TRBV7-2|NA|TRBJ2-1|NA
TGTGCCAGCAGCCGGGGGGCGGGGCAATACAATGAGCAGTTCTTC
CASSRGAGQYNEQFF